The present T cell receptor (beta chain) was sequenced within a study of T cells in pancreatic ductal adenocarcinoma. As concerns this clone: What it binds is not known.

Study-wide points: The resected pancreatic cancer cohort was biased toward the minority with early-stage disease. No significant tumor-blood clonality difference; means were about 0.12 and 0.073.

Some clones are missing from TCRdb's copy, which holds only in-frame ones; the method was immunoSEQ multiplex PCR. The sample includes over 100,000 clones, around 96% of them seen just once. Surgery without prior neoadjuvant therapy was the treatment of the selected pancreatic ductal adenocarcinoma patients. Trimming cost V 3 bases and J 3 bases; bases outside gene matches: 3. The CDR3 length is 14 residues. Per germline, CDR1 SNHLY and CDR2 FYNNEI. The J gene is TRBJ1-2, the V gene TRBV2; 8 positions match TRBD1. Sequenced sample: PBMCs. The clonotype was recovered from a human donor with pancreatic ductal adenocarcinoma. The CDR3 DNA reads as TGTGCCAGCAGTGACAGGGGGCGAGACTATGGCTACACCTTC. This sequence encodes CASSDRGRDYGYTF.